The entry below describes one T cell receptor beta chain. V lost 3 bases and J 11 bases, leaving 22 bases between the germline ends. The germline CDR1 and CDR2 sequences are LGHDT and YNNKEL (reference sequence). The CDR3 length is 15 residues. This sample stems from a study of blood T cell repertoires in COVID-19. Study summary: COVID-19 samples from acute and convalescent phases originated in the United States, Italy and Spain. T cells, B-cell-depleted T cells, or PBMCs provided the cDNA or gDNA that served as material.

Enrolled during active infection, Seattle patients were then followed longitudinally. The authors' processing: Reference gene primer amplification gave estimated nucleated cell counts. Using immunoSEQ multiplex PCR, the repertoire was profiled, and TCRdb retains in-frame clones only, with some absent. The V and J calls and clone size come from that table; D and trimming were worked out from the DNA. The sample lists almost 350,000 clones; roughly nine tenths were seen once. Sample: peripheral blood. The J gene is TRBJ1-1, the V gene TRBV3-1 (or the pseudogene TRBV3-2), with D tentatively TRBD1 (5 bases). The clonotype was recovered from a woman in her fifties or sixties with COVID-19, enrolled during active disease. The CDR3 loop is CASSQAGLSGLSAFF. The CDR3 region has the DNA TGTGCCAGCAGCCAGGCGGGACTCTCAGGTCTATCGGCTTTCTTT.